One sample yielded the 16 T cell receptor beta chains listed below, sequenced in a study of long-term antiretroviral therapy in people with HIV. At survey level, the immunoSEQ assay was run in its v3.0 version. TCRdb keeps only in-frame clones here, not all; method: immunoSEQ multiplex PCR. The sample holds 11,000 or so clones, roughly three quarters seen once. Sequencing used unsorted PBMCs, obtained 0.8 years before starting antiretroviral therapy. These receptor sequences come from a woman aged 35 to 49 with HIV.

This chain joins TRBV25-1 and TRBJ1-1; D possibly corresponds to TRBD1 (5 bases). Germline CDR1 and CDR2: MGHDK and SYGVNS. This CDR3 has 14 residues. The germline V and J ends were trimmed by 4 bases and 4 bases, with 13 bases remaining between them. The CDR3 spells CASSARVGGTEAFF. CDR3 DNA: TGTGCCAGCAGTGCACGCGTGGGGGGCACTGAAGCTTTCTTT.

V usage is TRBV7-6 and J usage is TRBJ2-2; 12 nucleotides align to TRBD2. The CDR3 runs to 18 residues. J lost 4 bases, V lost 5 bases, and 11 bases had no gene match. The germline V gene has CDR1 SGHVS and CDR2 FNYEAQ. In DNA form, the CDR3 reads TGTGCCAGCAGCCCTAACCCTAGCGGGAGGGCCGTCACCGGGGAGCTGTTTTTT. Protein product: CASSPNPSGRAVTGELFF.

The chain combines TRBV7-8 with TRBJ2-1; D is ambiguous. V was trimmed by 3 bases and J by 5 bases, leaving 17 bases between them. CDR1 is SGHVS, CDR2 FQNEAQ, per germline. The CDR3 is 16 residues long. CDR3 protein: CASSFLKGSSNNEQFF. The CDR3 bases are TGTGCCAGCAGCTTTTTAAAGGGCTCAAGCAACAATGAGCAGTTCTTC.

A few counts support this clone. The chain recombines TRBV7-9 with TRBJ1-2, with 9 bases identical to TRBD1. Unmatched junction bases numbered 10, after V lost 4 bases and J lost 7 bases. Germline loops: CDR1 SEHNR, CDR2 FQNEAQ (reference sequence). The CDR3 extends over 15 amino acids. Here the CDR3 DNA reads TGTGCCAGCAGCTCCCTAATGGACAGGGGAGGTGGCTACACCTTC. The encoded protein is CASSSLMDRGGGYTF.

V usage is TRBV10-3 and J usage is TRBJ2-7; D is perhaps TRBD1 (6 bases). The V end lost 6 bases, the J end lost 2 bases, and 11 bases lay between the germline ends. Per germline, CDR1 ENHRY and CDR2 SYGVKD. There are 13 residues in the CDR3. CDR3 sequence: CAIRPDSTYEQYF. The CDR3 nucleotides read TGTGCCATCAGGCCGGACAGCACCTACGAGCAGTACTTC.

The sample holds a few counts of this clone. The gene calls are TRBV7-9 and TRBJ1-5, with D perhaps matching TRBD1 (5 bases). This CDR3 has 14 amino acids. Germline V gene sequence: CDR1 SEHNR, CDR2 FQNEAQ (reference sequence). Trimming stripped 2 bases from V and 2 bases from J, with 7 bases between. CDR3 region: CASSLMGGNQPQHF. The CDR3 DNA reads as TGTGCCAGCAGCTTAATGGGGGGCAATCAGCCCCAGCATTTT.

This CDR3 reads CASSRGVWETAIPGQPQHF. In DNA form, the CDR3 reads TGTGCCAGCAGCCGAGGGGTCTGGGAAACGGCTATCCCTGGTCAGCCCCAGCATTTT. The chain joins TRBV28 to TRBJ1-5, with D perhaps matching TRBD1 (5 bases). Germline lookup yields CDR1 MDHEN and CDR2 SYDVKM. This CDR3 spans 19 amino acids. The ends were cut back, 6 bases at V and 6 bases at J, with 30 bases in the middle.

CDR3 amino acids: CASSPEPRYNEQFF. CDR3 nucleotides: TGTGCCAGCAGCCCGGAACCCCGCTACAATGAGCAGTTCTTC. This rearrangement joins TRBV7-2 to TRBJ2-1; no clear D gene. The CDR3 runs to 14 residues. The V and J ends lost 5 bases and 3 bases respectively, with 11 bases between them. The germline V gene encodes CDR1 SGHTA and CDR2 FQGNSA. Looking up the rest from reference TRBV7-2 and TRBJ2-1 gives the full variable domain: GAGVSQSPSNKVTEKGKDVELRCDPISGHTALYWYRQSLGQGLEFLIYFQGNSAPDKSGLPSDRFSAERTGGSVSTLTIQRTQQEDSAVYLCASSPEPRYNEQFFGPGTRLTVL.

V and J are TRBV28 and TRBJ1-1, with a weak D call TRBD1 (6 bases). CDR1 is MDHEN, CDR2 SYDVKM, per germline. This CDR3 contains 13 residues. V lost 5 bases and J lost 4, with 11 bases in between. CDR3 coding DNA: TGTGCCAGCAGTAACCTGACAGGCACTGAAGCTTTCTTT. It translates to CASSNLTGTEAFF. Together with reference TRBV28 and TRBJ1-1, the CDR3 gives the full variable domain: DVKVTQSSRYLVKRTGEKVFLECVQDMDHENMFWYRQDPGLGLRLIYFSYDVKMKEKGDIPEGYSVSREKKERFSLILESASTNQTSMYLCASSNLTGTEAFFGQGTRLTVV.

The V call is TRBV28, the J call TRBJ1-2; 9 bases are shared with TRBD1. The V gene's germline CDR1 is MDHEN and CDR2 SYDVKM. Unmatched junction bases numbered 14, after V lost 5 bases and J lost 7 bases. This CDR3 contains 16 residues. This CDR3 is CASSPGQGLLFGGYTF. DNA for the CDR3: TGTGCCAGCAGTCCGGGACAGGGTTTATTGTTTGGTGGCTACACCTTC.

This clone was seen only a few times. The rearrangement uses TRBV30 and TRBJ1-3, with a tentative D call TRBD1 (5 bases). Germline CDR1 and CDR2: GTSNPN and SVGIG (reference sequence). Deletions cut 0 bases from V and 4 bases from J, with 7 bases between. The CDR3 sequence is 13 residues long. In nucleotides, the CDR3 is TGTGCCTGGAGTGTATCAGGGGGAAACACCATATATTTT. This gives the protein CAWSVSGGNTIYF.

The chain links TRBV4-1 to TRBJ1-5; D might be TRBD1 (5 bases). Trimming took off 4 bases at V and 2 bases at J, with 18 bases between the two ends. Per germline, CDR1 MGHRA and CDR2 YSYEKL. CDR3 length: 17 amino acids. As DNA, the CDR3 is TGCGCCAGCAGCCGTACCGAACAGGTCGGGGGCAATCAGCCCCAGCATTTT. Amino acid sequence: CASSRTEQVGGNQPQHF.

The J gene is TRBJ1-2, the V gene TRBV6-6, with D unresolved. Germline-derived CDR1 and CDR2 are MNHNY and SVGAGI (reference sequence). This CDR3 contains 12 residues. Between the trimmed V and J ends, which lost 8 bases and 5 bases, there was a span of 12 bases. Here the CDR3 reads CASRIQHYGYTF. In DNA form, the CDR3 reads TGTGCCAGCCGGATACAGCATTATGGCTACACCTTC.

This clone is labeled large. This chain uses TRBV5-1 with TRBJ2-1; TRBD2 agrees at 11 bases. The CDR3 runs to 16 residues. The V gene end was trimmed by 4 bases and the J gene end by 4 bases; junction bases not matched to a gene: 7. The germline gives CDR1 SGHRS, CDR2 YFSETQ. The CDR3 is CASSAPLAGGYNEQFF. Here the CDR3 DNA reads TGCGCCAGCAGCGCCCCCCTAGCGGGAGGTTACAATGAGCAGTTCTTC.

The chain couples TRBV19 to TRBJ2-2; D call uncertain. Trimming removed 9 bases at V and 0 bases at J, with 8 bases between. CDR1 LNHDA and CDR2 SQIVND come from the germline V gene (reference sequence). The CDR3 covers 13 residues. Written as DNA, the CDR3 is TGTGCCAGCCTGACGTCGAACACCGGGGAGCTGTTTTTT. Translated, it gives CASLTSNTGELFF.

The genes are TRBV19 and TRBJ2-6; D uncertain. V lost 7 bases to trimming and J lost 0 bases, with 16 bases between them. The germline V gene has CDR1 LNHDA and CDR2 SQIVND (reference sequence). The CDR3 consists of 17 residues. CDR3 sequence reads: CASTDPSSPSGANVLTF. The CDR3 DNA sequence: TGTGCCAGTACTGACCCTAGTTCGCCCTCTGGGGCCAACGTCCTGACTTTC.